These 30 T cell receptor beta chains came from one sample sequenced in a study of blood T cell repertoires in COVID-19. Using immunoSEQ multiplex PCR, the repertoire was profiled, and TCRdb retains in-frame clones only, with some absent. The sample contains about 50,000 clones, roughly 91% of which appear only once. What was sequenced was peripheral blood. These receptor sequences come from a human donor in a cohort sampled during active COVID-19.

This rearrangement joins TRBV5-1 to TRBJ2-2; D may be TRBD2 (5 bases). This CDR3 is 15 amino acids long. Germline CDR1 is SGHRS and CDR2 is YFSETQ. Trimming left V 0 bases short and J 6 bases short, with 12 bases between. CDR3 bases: TGCGCCAGCAGCTTGGGTATCTCGGACTCCGGGGAGCTGTTTTTT. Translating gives CASSLGISDSGELFF.

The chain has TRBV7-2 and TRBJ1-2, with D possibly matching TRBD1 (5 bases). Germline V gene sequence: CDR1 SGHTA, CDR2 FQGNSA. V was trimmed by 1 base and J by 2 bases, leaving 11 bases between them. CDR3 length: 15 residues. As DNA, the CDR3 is TGTGCCAGCAGCTTAGGGGGGGTAGGGAACTATGGCTACACCTTC. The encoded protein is CASSLGGVGNYGYTF. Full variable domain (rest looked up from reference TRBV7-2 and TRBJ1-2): GAGVSQSPSNKVTEKGKDVELRCDPISGHTALYWYRQSLGQGLEFLIYFQGNSAPDKSGLPSDRFSAERTGGSVSTLTIQRTQQEDSAVYLCASSLGGVGNYGYTFGSGTRLTVV.

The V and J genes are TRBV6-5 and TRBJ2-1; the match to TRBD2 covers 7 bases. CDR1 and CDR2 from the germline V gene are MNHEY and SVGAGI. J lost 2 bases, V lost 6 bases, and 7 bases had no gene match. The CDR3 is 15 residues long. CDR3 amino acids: CASSRGRETYNEQFF. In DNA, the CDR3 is TGTGCCAGCAGCCGAGGGCGGGAGACCTACAATGAGCAGTTCTTC.

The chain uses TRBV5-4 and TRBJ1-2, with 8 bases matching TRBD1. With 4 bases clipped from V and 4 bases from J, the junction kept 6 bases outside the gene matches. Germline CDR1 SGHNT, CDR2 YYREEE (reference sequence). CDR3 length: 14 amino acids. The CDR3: CASSDDRGTYGYTF. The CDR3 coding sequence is TGTGCCAGCAGCGACGACAGGGGAACCTATGGCTACACCTTC.

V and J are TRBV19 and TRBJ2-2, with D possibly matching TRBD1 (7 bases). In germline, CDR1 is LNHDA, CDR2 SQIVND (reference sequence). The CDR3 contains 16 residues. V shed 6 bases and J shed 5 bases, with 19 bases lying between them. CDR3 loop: CASRLLSRGVTGELFF. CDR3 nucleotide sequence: TGTGCCAGTAGATTACTCTCCAGGGGGGTTACCGGGGAGCTGTTTTTT.

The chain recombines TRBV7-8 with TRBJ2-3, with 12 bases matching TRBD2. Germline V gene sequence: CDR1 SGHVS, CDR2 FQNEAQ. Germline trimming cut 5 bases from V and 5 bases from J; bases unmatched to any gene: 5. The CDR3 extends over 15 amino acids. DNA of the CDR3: TGTGCCAGCAGCGCCCGACTAGCGGGGGTAGATACGCAGTATTTT. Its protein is CASSARLAGVDTQYF.

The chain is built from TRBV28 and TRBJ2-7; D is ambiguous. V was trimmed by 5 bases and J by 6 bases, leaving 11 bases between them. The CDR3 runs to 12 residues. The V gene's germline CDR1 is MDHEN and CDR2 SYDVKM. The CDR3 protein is CASSPGLFEQYF. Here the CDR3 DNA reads TGTGCCAGCAGTCCGGGTCTATTCGAGCAGTACTTC.

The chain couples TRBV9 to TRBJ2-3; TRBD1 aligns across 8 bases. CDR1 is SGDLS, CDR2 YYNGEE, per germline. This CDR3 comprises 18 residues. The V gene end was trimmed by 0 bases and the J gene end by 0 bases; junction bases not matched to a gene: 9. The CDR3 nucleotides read TGTGCCAGCAGCGTAGTTGCAGGGGGCGGTTTTAGCACAGATACGCAGTATTTT. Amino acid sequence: CASSVVAGGGFSTDTQYF.

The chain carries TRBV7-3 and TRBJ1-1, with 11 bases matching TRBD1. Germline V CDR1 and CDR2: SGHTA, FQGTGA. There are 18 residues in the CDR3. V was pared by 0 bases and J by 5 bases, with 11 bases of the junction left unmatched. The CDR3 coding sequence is TGTGCCAGCAGCTTAACCTCCGGGACAGGGGGTTCGAAGACTGAAGCTTTCTTT. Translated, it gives CASSLTSGTGGSKTEAFF.

CDR3 residues: CASSDRGSNQPQHF. Here the CDR3 DNA reads TGTGCCAGCAGCGACAGGGGGAGCAATCAGCCCCAGCATTTT. The V call is TRBV6-5, the J call TRBJ1-5, with 9 bases aligning to TRBD1. Germline V gene sequence: CDR1 MNHEY, CDR2 SVGAGI. This CDR3 contains 14 residues. V gave up 6 bases and J gave up 1 base; unmatched junction bases: 1.

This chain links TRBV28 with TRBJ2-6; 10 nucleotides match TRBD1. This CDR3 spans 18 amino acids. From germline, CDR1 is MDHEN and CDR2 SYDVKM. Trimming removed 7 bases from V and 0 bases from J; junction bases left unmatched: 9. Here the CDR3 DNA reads TGTGCCAGCATCCGTAGGGACAGGGGATTCTCTGGGGCCAACGTCCTGACTTTC. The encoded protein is CASIRRDRGFSGANVLTF.

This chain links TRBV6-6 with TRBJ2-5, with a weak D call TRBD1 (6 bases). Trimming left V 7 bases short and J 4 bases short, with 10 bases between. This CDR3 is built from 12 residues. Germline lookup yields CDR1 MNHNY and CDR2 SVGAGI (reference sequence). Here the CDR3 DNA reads TGTGCCAGCAATGGGGGCGCAGAGACCCAGTACTTC. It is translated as CASNGGAETQYF.

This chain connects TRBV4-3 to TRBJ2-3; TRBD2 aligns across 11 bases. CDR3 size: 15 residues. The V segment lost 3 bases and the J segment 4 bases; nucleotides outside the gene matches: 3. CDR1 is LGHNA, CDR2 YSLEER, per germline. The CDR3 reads CASSHTSGSADTQYF. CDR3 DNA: TGCGCCAGCAGCCACACTAGCGGGAGCGCAGATACGCAGTATTTT.

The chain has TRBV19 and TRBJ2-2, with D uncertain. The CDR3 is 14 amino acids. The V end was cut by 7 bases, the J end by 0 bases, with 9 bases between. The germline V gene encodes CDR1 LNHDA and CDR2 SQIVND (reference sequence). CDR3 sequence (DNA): TGTGCCAGTAATTGGGCAACGAACACCGGGGAGCTGTTTTTT. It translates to CASNWATNTGELFF.

The CDR3 loop reads CASSLKPGGNNEQFF. CDR3 coding DNA: TGTGCCAGCAGTTTAAAACCGGGAGGGAACAATGAGCAGTTCTTC. This chain connects TRBV28 to TRBJ2-1; TRBD2 agrees at 8 bases. J lost 5 bases, V lost 2 bases, and 5 bases had no gene match. This CDR3 spans 15 amino acids. CDR1 is MDHEN, CDR2 SYDVKM, per germline. Using reference TRBV28 and TRBJ2-1 for the parts outside the CDR3, the full variable domain is DVKVTQSSRYLVKRTGEKVFLECVQDMDHENMFWYRQDPGLGLRLIYFSYDVKMKEKGDIPEGYSVSREKKERFSLILESASTNQTSMYLCASSLKPGGNNEQFFGPGTRLTVL.

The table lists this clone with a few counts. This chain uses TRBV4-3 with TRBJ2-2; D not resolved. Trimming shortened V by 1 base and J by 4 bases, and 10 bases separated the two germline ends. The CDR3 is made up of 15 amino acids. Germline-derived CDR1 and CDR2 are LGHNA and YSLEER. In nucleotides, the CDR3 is TGCGCCAGCAGCCAAGGAGGCCAAACCACCGGGGAGCTGTTTTTT. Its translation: CASSQGGQTTGELFF.

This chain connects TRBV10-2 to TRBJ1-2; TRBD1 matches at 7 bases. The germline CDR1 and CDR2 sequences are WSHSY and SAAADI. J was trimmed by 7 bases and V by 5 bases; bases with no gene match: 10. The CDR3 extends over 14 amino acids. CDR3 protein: CASSPVGQDRGYTF. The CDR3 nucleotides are TGCGCCAGCAGTCCAGTTGGACAGGATCGTGGCTACACCTTC.

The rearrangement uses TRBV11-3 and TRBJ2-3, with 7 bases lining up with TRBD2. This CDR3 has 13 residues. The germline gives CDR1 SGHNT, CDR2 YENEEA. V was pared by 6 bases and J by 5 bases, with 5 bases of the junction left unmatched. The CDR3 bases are TGTGCCAGCAGTGGGGGGGGAGGAGATACGCAGTATTTT. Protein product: CASSGGGGDTQYF.

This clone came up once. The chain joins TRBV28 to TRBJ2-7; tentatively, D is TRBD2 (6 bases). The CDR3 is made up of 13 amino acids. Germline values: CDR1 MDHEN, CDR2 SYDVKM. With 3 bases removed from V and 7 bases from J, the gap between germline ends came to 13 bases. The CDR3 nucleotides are TGTGCCAGCAGTTTTCCGGGGGTGTGGGAGCAGTACTTC. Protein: CASSFPGVWEQYF.

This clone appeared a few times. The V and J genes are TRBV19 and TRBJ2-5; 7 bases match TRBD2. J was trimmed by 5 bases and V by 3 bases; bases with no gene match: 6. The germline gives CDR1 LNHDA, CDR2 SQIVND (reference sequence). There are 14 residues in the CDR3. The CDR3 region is CASSMGPRGETQYF. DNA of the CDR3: TGTGCCAGTAGTATGGGACCGCGGGGGGAGACCCAGTACTTC. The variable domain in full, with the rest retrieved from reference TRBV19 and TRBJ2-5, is DGGITQSPKYLFRKEGQNVTLSCEQNLNHDAMYWYRQDPGQGLRLIYYSQIVNDFQKGDIAEGYSVSREKKESFPLTVTSAQKNPTAFYLCASSMGPRGETQYFGPGTRLLVL.

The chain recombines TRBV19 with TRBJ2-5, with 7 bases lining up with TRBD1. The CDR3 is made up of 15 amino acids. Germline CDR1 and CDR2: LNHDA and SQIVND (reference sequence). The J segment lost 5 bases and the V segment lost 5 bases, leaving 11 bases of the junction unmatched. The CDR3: CASSPLTGNWETQYF. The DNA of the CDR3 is TGTGCCAGTAGTCCCCTGACAGGGAACTGGGAGACCCAGTACTTC.

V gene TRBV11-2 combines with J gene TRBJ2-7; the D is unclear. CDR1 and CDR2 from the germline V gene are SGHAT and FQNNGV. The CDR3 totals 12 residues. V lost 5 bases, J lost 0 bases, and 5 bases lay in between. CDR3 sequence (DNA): TGTGCCAGCAGCCTGAGCTCCTACGAGCAGTACTTC. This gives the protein CASSLSSYEQYF.

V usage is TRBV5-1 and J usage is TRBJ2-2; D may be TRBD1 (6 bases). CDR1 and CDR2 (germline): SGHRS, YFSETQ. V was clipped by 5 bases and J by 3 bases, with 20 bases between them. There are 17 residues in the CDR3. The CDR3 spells CASRLGPRQGYTGELFF. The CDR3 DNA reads TGCGCCAGCAGATTAGGACCCCGGCAGGGGTACACCGGGGAGCTGTTTTTT.

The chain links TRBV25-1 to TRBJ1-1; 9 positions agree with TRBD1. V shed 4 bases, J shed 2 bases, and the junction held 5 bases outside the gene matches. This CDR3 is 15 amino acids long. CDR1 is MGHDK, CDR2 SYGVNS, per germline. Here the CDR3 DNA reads TGTGCCAGCAGTGCCCAAACAGGGGGCAACACTGAAGCTTTCTTT. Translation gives CASSAQTGGNTEAFF.

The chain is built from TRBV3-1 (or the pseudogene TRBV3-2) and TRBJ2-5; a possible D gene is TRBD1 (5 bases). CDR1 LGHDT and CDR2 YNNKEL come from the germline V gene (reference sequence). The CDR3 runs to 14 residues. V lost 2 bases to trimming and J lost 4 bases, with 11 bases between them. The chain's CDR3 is CASSQRGMGETQYF. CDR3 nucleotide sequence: TGTGCCAGCAGCCAAAGGGGAATGGGAGAGACCCAGTACTTC.

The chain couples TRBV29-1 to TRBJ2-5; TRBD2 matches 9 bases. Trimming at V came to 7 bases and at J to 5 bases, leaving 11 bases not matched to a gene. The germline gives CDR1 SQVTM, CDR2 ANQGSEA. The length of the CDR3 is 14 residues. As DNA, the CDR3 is TGCAGCGCCCGGGCTAGCGGGGTCTCGGAGACCCAGTACTTC. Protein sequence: CSARASGVSETQYF.

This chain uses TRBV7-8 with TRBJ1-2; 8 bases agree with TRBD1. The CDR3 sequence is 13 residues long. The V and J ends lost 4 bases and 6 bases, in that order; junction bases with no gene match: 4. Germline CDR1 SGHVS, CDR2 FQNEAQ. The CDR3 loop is CASSSTGEDGYTF. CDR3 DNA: TGTGCCAGCAGCTCGACAGGGGAGGATGGCTACACCTTC.

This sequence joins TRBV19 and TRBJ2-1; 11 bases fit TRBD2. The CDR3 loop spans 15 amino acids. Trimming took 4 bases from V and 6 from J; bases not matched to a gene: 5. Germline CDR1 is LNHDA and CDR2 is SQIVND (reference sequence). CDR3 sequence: CASSTIAGGPNEQFF. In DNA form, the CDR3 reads TGTGCCAGTAGTACCATAGCGGGAGGGCCCAATGAGCAGTTCTTC.

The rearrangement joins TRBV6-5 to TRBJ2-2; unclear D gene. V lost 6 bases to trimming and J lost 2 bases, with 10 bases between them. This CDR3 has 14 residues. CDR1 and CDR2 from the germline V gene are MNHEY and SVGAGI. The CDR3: CASRRMSNTGELFF. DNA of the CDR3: TGTGCCAGCAGGCGGATGAGTAACACCGGGGAGCTGTTTTTT.

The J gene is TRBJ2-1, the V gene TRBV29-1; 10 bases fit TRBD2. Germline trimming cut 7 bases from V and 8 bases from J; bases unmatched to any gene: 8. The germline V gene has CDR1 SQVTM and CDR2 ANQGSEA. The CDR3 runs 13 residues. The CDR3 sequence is CSDLAGAGDEQFF. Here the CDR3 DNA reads TGCAGCGACCTAGCGGGGGCCGGAGATGAGCAGTTCTTC.